This is a list of T cell receptor beta chains from one sample in a study of OX40 agonist ivuxolimab in advanced cancers. TCRdb's copy holds only in-frame clones and misses some; the assay was immunoSEQ multiplex PCR. The sample lists about 24,000 clones; roughly 80% were seen once. Sequenced material: CD4+ or CD8+ T cells sorted from blood, taken in a trial of the OX40 agonist ivuxolimab. The receptor set was obtained from an adult with an advanced solid tumor such as melanoma, head and neck, liver or kidney cancer. Each CDR3 is given with its conserved first and last residue. D genes are given only for firm matches. Only some rows state a clone size, as once, few, many or a class for expanded clones.

length: 13; J: TRBJ2-7; D: TRBD1; V: TRBV10-1; size: NA; CDR3: CASSPRDSYEQYF; DNA: TGCGCCAGCAGTCCCCGGGACAGCTACGAGCAGTACTTC
length: 14; J: TRBJ2-7; D: NA; V: TRBV5-6; size: NA; CDR3: CASSFLSGTYEQYF; DNA: TGTGCCAGCAGCTTCCTCAGCGGTACCTACGAGCAGTACTTC
length: 16; J: TRBJ1-1; D: NA; V: TRBV5-8; size: NA; CDR3: CASSLELGQGTPEAFF; DNA: TGTGCCAGCAGCTTGGAATTAGGGCAGGGGACCCCCGAAGCTTTCTTT
length: 12; J: TRBJ2-7; D: NA; V: TRBV5-1; size: NA; CDR3: CASSPNSYEQYF; DNA: TGCGCCAGCAGCCCGAACTCCTACGAGCAGTACTTC
length: 15; J: TRBJ1-5; D: NA; V: TRBV5-6; size: NA; CDR3: CASSSDSYSNQPQHF; DNA: TGTGCCAGCAGCTCCGACAGTTATAGCAATCAGCCCCAGCATTTT
length: 14; J: TRBJ2-7; D: TRBD1; V: TRBV6-6; size: once; CDR3: CASSNGQGGYEQYF; DNA: TGTGCCAGCAGTAACGGACAGGGGGGCTACGAGCAGTACTTC
length: 13; J: TRBJ1-1; D: NA; V: TRBV27; size: NA; CDR3: CASRGVMNTEAFF; DNA: TGTGCCAGCAGAGGGGTCATGAACACTGAAGCTTTCTTT
length: 16; J: TRBJ1-2; D: TRBD1; V: TRBV5-4; size: NA; CDR3: CASSLFDRGLANGYTF; DNA: TGTGCCAGCAGCTTGTTCGACAGGGGGCTAGCGAATGGCTACACCTTC
length: 13; J: TRBJ1-1; D: NA; V: TRBV5-4; size: NA; CDR3: CASSLGGNTEAFF; DNA: TGTGCCAGCAGCTTGGGAGGGAACACTGAAGCTTTCTTT
length: 16; J: TRBJ2-7; D: TRBD2; V: TRBV7-9; size: NA; CDR3: CASSFHKLAGGPEQYF; DNA: TGTGCCAGCAGCTTTCACAAACTAGCGGGGGGCCCCGAGCAGTACTTC
length: 16; J: TRBJ1-1; D: TRBD1; V: TRBV6-6; size: few; CDR3: CASSYNSGQGGTEAFF; DNA: TGTGCCAGCAGTTACAATTCGGGGCAGGGGGGAACTGAAGCTTTCTTT
length: 14; J: TRBJ2-2; D: NA; V: TRBV7-7; size: NA; CDR3: CASSRTVGTGELFF; DNA: TGTGCCAGCAGCCGCACGGTGGGGACCGGGGAGCTGTTTTTT
length: 15; J: TRBJ2-1; D: TRBD2; V: TRBV7-3; size: NA; CDR3: CASRKTGTSSHEQFF; DNA: TGTGCCAGCAGAAAGACCGGGACTAGCTCCCATGAGCAGTTCTTC
length: 14; J: TRBJ2-2; D: NA; V: TRBV5-4; size: few; CDR3: CASSKIGGTGELFF; DNA: TGTGCCAGCAGCAAGATAGGGGGAACCGGGGAGCTGTTTTTT
length: 12; J: TRBJ2-7; D: NA; V: TRBV11-2; size: NA; CDR3: CASSLSPYEQYF; DNA: TGTGCCAGCAGCTTGTCTCCCTACGAGCAGTACTTC
length: 14; J: TRBJ1-3; D: TRBD1; V: TRBV10-1; size: few; CDR3: CASRPGTGGNTIYF; DNA: TGCGCCAGCCGACCCGGGACAGGGGGAAACACCATATATTTT
length: 14; J: TRBJ1-1; D: NA; V: TRBV10-3; size: NA; CDR3: CAISGATGNTEAFF; DNA: TGTGCCATCAGTGGCGCGACAGGGAACACTGAAGCTTTCTTT
length: 11; J: TRBJ1-5; D: NA; V: TRBV19; size: NA; CDR3: CASSITGAQHF; DNA: TGTGCCAGTAGTATTACCGGAGCCCAGCATTTT
length: 16; J: TRBJ1-5; D: NA; V: TRBV6-1; size: NA; CDR3: CASSEWALTANQPQHF; DNA: TGTGCCAGCAGTGAGTGGGCCCTCACAGCGAATCAGCCCCAGCATTTT
length: 17; J: TRBJ2-7; D: NA; V: TRBV7-9; size: NA; CDR3: CASSHHRSRDGSYEQYF; DNA: TGTGCCAGCAGCCACCATAGATCCCGGGACGGGTCCTACGAGCAGTACTTC
length: 14; J: TRBJ1-5; D: NA; V: TRBV30; size: NA; CDR3: CAWGTGPAIGPSIF; DNA: NA
length: 15; J: TRBJ2-2; D: TRBD2; V: TRBV6-1; size: NA; CDR3: CASKRLAGSTGELFF; DNA: TGTGCCAGCAAGAGACTAGCGGGGTCCACCGGGGAGCTGTTTTTT
length: 14; J: TRBJ2-6; D: NA; V: TRBV10-2; size: NA; CDR3: CASSRDSGANVLTF; DNA: TGCGCCAGCAGTCGGGACTCTGGGGCCAACGTCCTGACTTTC
length: 14; J: TRBJ1-5; D: TRBD1; V: TRBV2; size: NA; CDR3: CASSDRGQVQPQHF; DNA: TGTGCCAGCAGTGACAGGGGGCAGGTGCAGCCCCAGCATTTT
length: 17; J: TRBJ2-7; D: TRBD2; V: TRBV18; size: NA; CDR3: CASSPTGLAGGTYEQYF; DNA: TGTGCCAGCTCACCAACCGGACTAGCGGGGGGAACCTACGAGCAGTACTTC
length: 14; J: TRBJ2-7; D: TRBD1; V: TRBV28; size: once; CDR3: CASSPMDRGNEQYF; DNA: TGTGCCAGCAGTCCCATGGACAGGGGAAACGAGCAGTACTTC
length: 16; J: TRBJ2-2; D: NA; V: TRBV10-1; size: NA; CDR3: CASSKAGTPNTGELFF; DNA: TGCGCCAGCAGTAAAGCAGGGACCCCGAACACCGGGGAGCTGTTTTTT
length: 15; J: TRBJ2-3; D: TRBD1; V: TRBV5-5; size: NA; CDR3: CASSRTGRNTDTQYF; DNA: TGTGCCAGCAGCCGGACAGGTCGAAACACAGATACGCAGTATTTT
length: 12; J: TRBJ1-2; D: NA; V: TRBV5-8; size: NA; CDR3: CASSSRGYGYTF; DNA: TGTGCCAGCAGCTCAAGAGGCTATGGCTACACCTTC
length: 15; J: TRBJ1-1; D: TRBD1; V: TRBV7-2; size: once; CDR3: CASSLQTGGYTEAFF; DNA: TGTGCCAGCAGCTTACAAACAGGGGGTTACACTGAAGCTTTCTTT
length: 15; J: TRBJ1-3; D: NA; V: TRBV7-2; size: NA; CDR3: CASSLASGMGNTIYF; DNA: TGTGCCAGCAGCTTAGCGTCAGGGATGGGAAACACCATATATTTT
length: 15; J: TRBJ1-2; D: NA; V: TRBV4-1; size: NA; CDR3: CASSHWKTGFDGYTF; DNA: TGCGCCAGCAGCCACTGGAAGACAGGTTTTGATGGCTACACCTTC
length: 16; J: TRBJ1-4; D: NA; V: TRBV4-1; size: once; CDR3: CASSQELGVANEKLFF; DNA: TGCGCCAGCAGCCAAGAGTTGGGGGTCGCTAATGAAAAACTGTTTTTT
length: 17; J: TRBJ1-4; D: TRBD1; V: TRBV5-5; size: NA; CDR3: CASSSESGTGGIEKLFF; DNA: TGTGCCAGCAGCTCCGAAAGCGGGACAGGGGGAATAGAAAAACTGTTTTTT
length: 14; J: TRBJ1-1; D: NA; V: TRBV7-9; size: NA; CDR3: CASSSWTGGTEAFF; DNA: TGTGCCAGCAGCTCCTGGACGGGCGGGACTGAAGCTTTCTTT
length: 12; J: TRBJ2-5; D: NA; V: TRBV7-2; size: NA; CDR3: CASSSPRGTQYF; DNA: TGTGCCAGCAGCTCTCCTCGAGGGACCCAGTACTTC
length: 15; J: TRBJ2-7; D: TRBD2; V: TRBV19; size: few; CDR3: CASSNKDGGEYEQYF; DNA: TGTGCCAGTAGTAATAAGGACGGGGGGGAGTACGAGCAGTACTTC
length: 16; J: TRBJ2-3; D: NA; V: TRBV10-3; size: NA; CDR3: CAISRQRAGSTDTQYF; DNA: TGTGCCATCAGCCGACAACGAGCGGGTAGCACAGATACGCAGTATTTT
length: 14; J: TRBJ2-3; D: TRBD1; V: TRBV5-5; size: NA; CDR3: CASTSGTERNTQYF; DNA: TGTGCCAGCACCTCCGGGACAGAGCGCAATACGCAGTATTTT
length: 20; J: TRBJ2-1; D: TRBD2; V: TRBV4-1; size: NA; CDR3: CASSQDRPTVMQRGYNEQFF; DNA: TGCGCCAGCAGCCAAGATCGCCCGACCGTTATGCAGCGGGGTTACAATGAGCAGTTCTTC
length: 14; J: TRBJ1-2; D: NA; V: TRBV28; size: NA; CDR3: CASSFHRANYGYTF; DNA: TGTGCCAGCAGTTTTCACAGAGCTAACTATGGCTACACCTTC
length: 15; J: TRBJ1-1; D: NA; V: TRBV9; size: NA; CDR3: CASRRDNGGATEAFF; DNA: TGTGCCAGCCGCCGGGACAATGGAGGAGCAACTGAAGCTTTCTTT
length: 15; J: TRBJ1-5; D: TRBD1; V: TRBV19; size: NA; CDR3: CASSKTGSWGQPQHF; DNA: TGTGCCAGTAGTAAGACAGGGAGTTGGGGTCAGCCCCAGCATTTT
length: 15; J: TRBJ1-5; D: TRBD1; V: TRBV27; size: NA; CDR3: CASSPQGARNQPQHF; DNA: TGTGCCAGCAGTCCACAGGGGGCGCGCAATCAGCCCCAGCATTTT
length: 13; J: TRBJ2-2; D: NA; V: TRBV7-3; size: NA; CDR3: CASSPTDTGELFF; DNA: TGTGCCAGCAGCCCAACGGACACCGGGGAGCTGTTTTTT
length: 15; J: TRBJ2-7; D: TRBD2; V: TRBV28; size: NA; CDR3: CASTDGGGLTYEQYF; DNA: TGTGCCAGCACCGATGGCGGGGGATTAACCTACGAGCAGTACTTC
length: 15; J: TRBJ2-1; D: TRBD2; V: TRBV27; size: once; CDR3: CASSLSSGGANEQFF; DNA: TGTGCCAGCAGTTTATCCAGCGGGGGGGCCAATGAGCAGTTCTTC
length: 16; J: TRBJ1-4; D: TRBD1; V: TRBV12-5; size: NA; CDR3: CASGEGAFGTNEKLFF; DNA: TGTGCTAGTGGGGAGGGGGCATTCGGAACTAATGAAAAACTGTTTTTT
length: 14; J: TRBJ2-5; D: TRBD1; V: TRBV28; size: NA; CDR3: CASSQSGQGWTQYF; DNA: TGTGCCAGCAGTCAGTCCGGACAGGGTTGGACCCAGTACTTC
length: 16; J: TRBJ1-2; D: TRBD1; V: TRBV11-2; size: NA; CDR3: CASSLGGGQGNYGYTF; DNA: TGTGCCAGCAGCTTAGGTGGAGGACAGGGGAACTATGGCTACACCTTC
length: 17; J: TRBJ1-1; D: NA; V: TRBV5-4; size: once; CDR3: CASSLRTGAKLNTEAFF; DNA: TGTGCCAGCAGCTTGAGGACGGGGGCGAAGCTGAACACTGAAGCTTTCTTT
length: 15; J: TRBJ1-1; D: NA; V: TRBV5-1; size: NA; CDR3: CASSLLGSNPAEAFF; DNA: TGCGCCAGCAGCTTATTGGGCTCCAACCCGGCTGAAGCTTTCTTT
length: 12; J: TRBJ2-5; D: TRBD1; V: TRBV6-1; size: NA; CDR3: CASSGTGETQYF; DNA: TGTGCCAGCAGTGGGACAGGAGAGACCCAGTACTTC
length: 13; J: TRBJ2-1; D: NA; V: TRBV6-5; size: NA; CDR3: CASSRGHVNEQFF; DNA: TGTGCCAGCAGTAGGGGACATGTCAATGAGCAGTTCTTC